This T cell receptor (beta chain) was found in a study of blood T cell repertoires in COVID-19. Study-wide context: Samples of COVID-19 (acute and convalescent) were obtained from the United States, Italy and Spain. PBMCs, B-cell-depleted T cells, or T cells provided the cDNA or gDNA that made up the material.

Trimming removed 4 bases from V and 5 bases from J, with 9 bases in between. The CDR3 spans 13 residues. Germline assignment: CDR1 LNHDA and CDR2 SQIVND (reference sequence). Measured with immunoSEQ multiplex PCR; TCRdb has only the in-frame clones, and not every one. The table shows about 86,000 clones, with 80% to 85% occurring only once. Material: peripheral blood. This chain uses TRBV19 with TRBJ1-5; possibly TRBD1 for D (6 bases). This receptor was identified in a woman aged 80 or older with active or convalescent COVID-19. The CDR3 region is CASSTGVDQPQHF. CDR3 DNA sequence: TGTGCCAGTAGTACAGGGGTAGATCAGCCCCAGCATTTT.